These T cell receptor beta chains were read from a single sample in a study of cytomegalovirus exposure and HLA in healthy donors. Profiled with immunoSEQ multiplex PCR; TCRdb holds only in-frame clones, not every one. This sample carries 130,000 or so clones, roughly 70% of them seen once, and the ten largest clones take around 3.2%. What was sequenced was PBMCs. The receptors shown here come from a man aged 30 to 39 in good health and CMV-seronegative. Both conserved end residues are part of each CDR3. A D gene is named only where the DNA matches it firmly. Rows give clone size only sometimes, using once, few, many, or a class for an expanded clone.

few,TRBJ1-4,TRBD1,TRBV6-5,TGTGCCAGCAAAATAACAGGGGCCTACGAAAAACTGTTTTTT,CASKITGAYEKLFF
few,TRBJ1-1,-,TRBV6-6,TGTGCCAGCAGTTACGTGGCAGGGGTGACTGAAGCTTTCTTT,CASSYVAGVTEAFF
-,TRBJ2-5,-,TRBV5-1,TGCGCCAGCAGACTCCAAGAGACCCAGTACTTC,CASRLQETQYF
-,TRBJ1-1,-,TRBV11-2,TGTGCCAGCAACGGGGATGACACTGAAGCTTTCTTT,CASNGDDTEAFF
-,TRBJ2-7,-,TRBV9,TGTGCCAGCAGCGTATCGTGGTCTACCTACGAGCAGTACTTC,CASSVSWSTYEQYF
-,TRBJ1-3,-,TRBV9,TGTGCCAGCAGCGTAGAGGGGCAGGGAACTGGAAACACCATATATTTT,CASSVEGQGTGNTIYF
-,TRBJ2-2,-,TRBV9,TGTGCCAGCAGCGTCTATTCCAACACCGGGGAGCTGTTTTTT,CASSVYSNTGELFF
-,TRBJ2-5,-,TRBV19,TGTGCCAGTAGTATCCCAGGGCGAGGGGGAGAGACCCAGTACTTC,CASSIPGRGGETQYF
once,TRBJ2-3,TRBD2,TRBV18,TGTGCCAGCTCACCCGCAGGCCGACGGGACTATGGTACGCAGTATTTT,CASSPAGRRDYGTQYF
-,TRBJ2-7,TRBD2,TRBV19,TGTGCCAGTAATAGCGGGACCAGCTCCTACGAGCAGTACTTC,CASNSGTSSYEQYF
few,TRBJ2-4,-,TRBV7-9,TGTGCCAGCAGCCGCGACACCGTATCTCTAGCCAAAAACATTCAGTACTTC,CASSRDTVSLAKNIQYF
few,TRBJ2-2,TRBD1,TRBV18,TGTGCCAGCTCACCCCGGGACAGGGGTCGTAGTCAATCCGGGGAGCTGTTTTTT,CASSPRDRGRSQSGELFF
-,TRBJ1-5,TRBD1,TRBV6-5,TGTGCCAGCAGTTACTCCGGGACAGGGGTTGGACAGCCCCAGCATTTT,CASSYSGTGVGQPQHF
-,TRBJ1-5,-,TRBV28,TGTGCCAGCACCCCTGGGATGGGGCGGCAGCCCCAGCATTTT,CASTPGMGRQPQHF
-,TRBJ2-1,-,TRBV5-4,TGTGCCAGCAGCCCGGTCAGACCGGGGAACAATGAGCAGTTCTTC,CASSPVRPGNNEQFF
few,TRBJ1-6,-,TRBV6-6,TGTGCCAGCAGTTACACAGCCCCATGGTCACCCCTCCACTTT,CASSYTAPWSPLHF
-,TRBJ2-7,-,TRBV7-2,TGTGCCAGCAGCTTAGCGCTCTGGGCGGAGCAGTACTTC,CASSLALWAEQYF
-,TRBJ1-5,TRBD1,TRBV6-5,TGTGCCAGCAGACCGGGACAGGGACGTAGCCCCCAGCATTTT,CASRPGQGRSPQHF
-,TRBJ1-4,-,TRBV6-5,TGTGCCAGCAAAATCTCGGTAACTAATGAAAAACTGTTTTTT,CASKISVTNEKLFF
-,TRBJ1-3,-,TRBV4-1,TGCGCCAGCAGCCAGAGTCGATCCGGAAACACCATATATTTT,CASSQSRSGNTIYF
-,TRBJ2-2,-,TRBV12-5,TGTGCTAGTGGTTTGGGCCGGGGATTTATGGGCGGGGAGCTGTTTTTT,CASGLGRGFMGGELFF
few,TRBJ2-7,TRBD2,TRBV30,TGTGCCTGGAGCAGACTAGCGGGGTCGGGAGAGCAGTACTTC,CAWSRLAGSGEQYF
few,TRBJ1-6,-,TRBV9,TGTGCCAGCAGCGTCAGGGATTCATATAATTCACCCCTCCACTTT,CASSVRDSYNSPLHF
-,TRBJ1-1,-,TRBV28,TGTGCCATCTCTGGGGCCACTGAAGCTTTCTTT,CAISGATEAFF
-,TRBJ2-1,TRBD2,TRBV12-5,TGTGCTAGGGGTTCTAGCGGGAGGGTCTACAATGAGCAGTTCTTC,CARGSSGRVYNEQFF
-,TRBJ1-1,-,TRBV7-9,TGTGCCAGCAGCTTAAAGGGGGGGTTACGGAACACTGAAGCTTTCTTT,CASSLKGGLRNTEAFF
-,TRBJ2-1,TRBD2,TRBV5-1,TGCGCCAGCAGCTTGGGCGGGACTAGCGGGCTCAATGAGCAGTTCTTC,CASSLGGTSGLNEQFF
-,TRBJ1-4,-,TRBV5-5,TGTGCCAGCAGCTCCTGGCTAGAATCAACTAATGAAAAACTGTTTTTT,CASSSWLESTNEKLFF
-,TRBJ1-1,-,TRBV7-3,TGTGCCAGCAGCTTAGGCAGGGTTCGCACTGAAGCTTTCTTT,CASSLGRVRTEAFF
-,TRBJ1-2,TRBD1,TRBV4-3,TGCGCCAGCAGCCAAGGACAGGGCTATGGCTACACCTTC,CASSQGQGYGYTF
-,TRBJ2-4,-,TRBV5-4,TGTGCCAGCAGCTTGGAAAACTACATTCAGTACTTC,CASSLENYIQYF
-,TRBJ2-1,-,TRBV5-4,TGTGCCAGCAGCGAATGGAGGGCCTATTACAATGAGCAGTTCTTC,CASSEWRAYYNEQFF
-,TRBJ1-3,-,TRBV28,TGTGCCAGCACCATAAGGGGGTTTGGAAACACCATATATTTT,CASTIRGFGNTIYF